This T cell receptor beta chain is drawn from a study of shared clonotypes between healthy human individuals. The CDR3 covers 17 residues. Germline CDR1 SGHAT, CDR2 FQNNGV. The ends lost 1 base at V and 1 base at J; junction bases unmatched: 7. General study points: Of the naive CD4 clonotypes, roughly 5.2% were shared across four donors. Tissues were not sampled, only blood, and their repertoires likely differ.

Deep-level settings were used for running the assay. Sorted-subset replicate PCRs used 150 to 200 ng of genomic DNA. This amount corresponded to about 29,000 T cell genomes. Assay used: immunoSEQ multiplex PCR; TCRdb lists only in-frame clones, some missing. The sample has some 320,000 clones; more than 75% are singletons. Worth noting for this clone: The target antigen is unknown.

This chain joins TRBV11-2 and TRBJ2-5, with TRBD1 matching 9 bases. The receptor's source is a man younger than 35 in good health. Material: memory CD8+ T cells sorted from blood. Documented subset: CD45RO+ cells pooled with CCR7-negative TemRA cells. The CDR3 protein is CASSLVGTGHSQETQYF. Written as DNA, the CDR3 is TGTGCCAGCAGCTTAGTAGGGACAGGGCATTCCCAAGAGACCCAGTACTTC.